Listed here are 11 T cell receptor beta chains from one sample, sequenced in a study of metastatic and nonmetastatic thyroid tumors. TCRdb reanalyzed the PCR reads with MiXCR. The profile shows some 15,000 clones, around an eighth of them singletons. Until they underwent thyroid surgery, no patient had received any treatment. The specimen sequenced was tumor tissue. The receptors were gathered from a female donor with papillary thyroid cancer or a benign thyroid nodule (not recorded which). Some clones in this sample may be carry-over from other donors' samples.

This clone was seen ten or more times. This chain links TRBV18 with TRBJ1-2; D possibly corresponds to TRBD1 (5 bases). Deletions cut 3 bases from V and 5 bases from J, with 13 bases between. Germline CDR1 KGHSH, CDR2 LQKENI. The CDR3 sequence is 14 residues long. The CDR3 here is CASSPDTGNYGYTF. For the CDR3, the DNA is TGTGCCAGCTCACCGGACACAGGAAATTATGGCTACACCTTC.

Relative to its sample, this clone is medium-sized. The V and J genes are TRBV20-1 and TRBJ1-2; 7 bases are a match to TRBD1. The CDR3 runs 16 residues. Germline CDR1 DFQATT, CDR2 SNEGSKA (reference sequence). The junction had 10 bases not matched to a gene; V was cut back by 0 bases and J by 3 bases. The CDR3 coding sequence is TGCAGTGCTAGAGATTACGGCAGGGGGATGGACTATGGCTACACCTTC. Translation: CSARDYGRGMDYGYTF.

The CDR3 region has the DNA TGTGCTAGTGGTAGGCGCATTGATGAGCAGTTCTTC. Its protein is CASGRRIDEQFF. The chain is built from TRBV12-5 and TRBJ2-1, with D hard to call. Per the germline V gene, CDR1 is LGHNT and CDR2 is FRNRAP. The CDR3 is 12 amino acids. The V end lost 5 bases, the J end lost 8 bases, and 10 bases lay between the germline ends.

In this sample, this clone is medium-sized. This chain uses TRBV4-1 with TRBJ2-7; no clear D gene. The CDR3 spans 15 residues. Trimming took off 0 bases at V and 0 bases at J, with 9 bases between the two ends. Germline V gene sequence: CDR1 MGHRA, CDR2 YSYEKL. The CDR3: CASSQDLESSYEQYF. As DNA, the CDR3 is TGCGCCAGCAGCCAAGATTTGGAAAGCTCCTACGAGCAGTACTTC.

A remark on this clone: A much larger clone differs by one base, so this may be a read error. Other DNA sequences in the sample encode the same CDR3. The gene calls are TRBV29-1 and TRBJ2-1, with D perhaps being TRBD1 or TRBD2 (6 bases each). The V end lost 7 bases, the J end lost 2 bases, and 15 bases lay between the germline ends. CDR3 length: 14 amino acids. From germline, CDR1 is SQVTM and CDR2 ANQGSEA. CDR3 in amino acids: CSAVAGGAYNEQFF. DNA of the CDR3: TGCAGCGCGGTAGCCGGGGGCGCCTACAATGAGCAGTTCTTC.

V and J are TRBV15 and TRBJ2-7; the match to TRBD2 covers 9 bases. V shed 2 bases, J shed 7 bases, and the junction held 3 bases outside the gene matches. The germline CDR1 and CDR2 sequences are LNHNV and YYDKDF (reference sequence). The CDR3 is made up of 13 amino acids. The CDR3: CATSRIAGEEQYF. CDR3 sequence (DNA): TGTGCCACCAGCAGAATAGCGGGAGAAGAGCAGTACTTC.

In this sample, this clone turned up many times. The chain is built from TRBV15 and TRBJ1-1; 7 positions agree with TRBD1. This CDR3 comprises 14 residues. Germline V gene data show CDR1 as LNHNV and CDR2 as YYDKDF (reference sequence). V shed 3 bases and J 5 bases; nucleotides not matched to a gene: 6. CDR3 sequence reads: CATSRYRGTTEAFF. The DNA for the CDR3 is TGTGCCACCAGCAGGTACAGGGGTACGACTGAAGCTTTCTTT.

In its sample, this clone was seen many times. This chain joins TRBV7-2 and TRBJ1-2; D is unclear. Deletions cut 4 bases from V and 6 bases from J, with 12 bases between. Germline lookup yields CDR1 SGHTA and CDR2 FQGNSA. The CDR3 runs 13 residues. For the CDR3, the DNA is TGTGCCAGCAGCTCCCCAAATTTAAATGGCTACACCTTC. This codes for CASSSPNLNGYTF. Complete variable domain (other parts from reference TRBV7-2 and TRBJ1-2): GAGVSQSPSNKVTEKGKDVELRCDPISGHTALYWYRQSLGQGLEFLIYFQGNSAPDKSGLPSDRFSAERTGGSVSTLTIQRTQQEDSAVYLCASSSPNLNGYTFGSGTRLTVV.

This clone occurred many times. The CDR3 DNA sequence: TGTGCCAGCAGTAAAACTCGCTACGAGCAGTACTTC. Its translation: CASSKTRYEQYF. This chain connects TRBV2 to TRBJ2-7; D gene unclear. This CDR3 has 12 amino acids. V was clipped by 5 bases and J by 3 bases, with 8 bases between them. Germline V gives CDR1 SNHLY, CDR2 FYNNEI.

This clone was recorded at least ten times. Within the sample, other DNA sequences also encode this same CDR3. This rearrangement joins TRBV27 to TRBJ2-7, with 8 bases matching TRBD2. With V trimmed by 3 bases and J by 2 bases, 3 bases remained unmatched. CDR3 length: 14 amino acids. CDR1 is MNHEY, CDR2 SMNVEV, per germline (reference sequence). This chain's CDR3 is CASSFREGPYEQYF. The CDR3 DNA sequence: TGTGCCAGCAGTTTTCGGGAGGGCCCCTACGAGCAGTACTTC.

This clone was counted only a few times. CDR3 nucleotides: TGTGCCAGCCGGAGGGGGGCCGATTCACCCCTCCACTTT. This gives the protein CASRRGADSPLHF. This rearrangement joins TRBV12-3 or TRBV12-4 to TRBJ1-6; tentative D call: TRBD1 (6 bases). With 8 bases removed from V and 8 bases from J, the gap between germline ends came to 13 bases. This CDR3 has 13 residues.